The clone carrying this T cell receptor beta chain has only one observation. The sample comes from a study of shared clonotypes between healthy human individuals. This CDR3 region has 14 residues. Germline V lookup: CDR1 SGDLS, CDR2 YYNGEE. Between the trimmed V and J ends, which lost 3 bases and 6 bases, there was a span of 15 bases. Only in-frame clones appear in the TCRdb table, and some are missing; sequencing was by immunoSEQ multiplex PCR. The table shows around 980,000 clones, with around 82% occurring only once. The source is a man in his late teens or twenties in good health. Some clones in this sample may be carry-over from other donors' samples. Sequencing input: memory CD4+ T cells from PBMCs. Subset in this sample: CD45RA-negative fraction. The rearrangement joins TRBV9 to TRBJ2-5; no firm D call. This CDR3 is CASSGLDRSQTQYF. The CDR3, as DNA: TGTGCCAGCAGCGGGTTGGATAGGAGTCAGACCCAGTACTTC.